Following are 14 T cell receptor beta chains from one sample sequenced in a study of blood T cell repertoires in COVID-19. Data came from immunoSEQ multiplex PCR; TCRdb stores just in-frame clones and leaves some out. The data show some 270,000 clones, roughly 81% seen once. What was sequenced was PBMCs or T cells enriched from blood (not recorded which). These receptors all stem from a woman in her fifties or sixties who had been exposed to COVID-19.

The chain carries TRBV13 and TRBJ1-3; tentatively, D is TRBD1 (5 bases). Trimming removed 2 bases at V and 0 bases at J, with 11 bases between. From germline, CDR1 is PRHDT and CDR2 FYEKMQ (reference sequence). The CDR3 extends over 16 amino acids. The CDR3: CASSLNGGFSGNTIYF. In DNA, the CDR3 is TGTGCCAGCAGCTTAAACGGGGGATTCTCTGGAAACACCATATATTTT.

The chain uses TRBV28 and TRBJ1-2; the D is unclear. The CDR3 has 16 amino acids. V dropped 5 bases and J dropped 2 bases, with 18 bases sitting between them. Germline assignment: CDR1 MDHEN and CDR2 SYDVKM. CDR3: CASSPLAEGLNYGYTF. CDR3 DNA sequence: TGTGCCAGCAGTCCTCTGGCAGAGGGTCTCAACTATGGCTACACCTTC.

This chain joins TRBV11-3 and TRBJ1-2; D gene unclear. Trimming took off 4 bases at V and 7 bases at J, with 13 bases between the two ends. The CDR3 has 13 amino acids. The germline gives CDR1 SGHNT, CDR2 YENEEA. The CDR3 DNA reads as TGTGCCAGCAGCTCCGTTCCCGGTGGTGGCTACACCTTC. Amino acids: CASSSVPGGGYTF.

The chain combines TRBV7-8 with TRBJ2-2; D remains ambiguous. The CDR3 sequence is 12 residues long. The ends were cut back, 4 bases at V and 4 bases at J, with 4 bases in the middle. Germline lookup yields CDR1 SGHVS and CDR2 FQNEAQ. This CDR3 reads CASSYGTGELFF. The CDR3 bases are TGTGCCAGCAGCTACGGCACCGGGGAGCTGTTTTTT.

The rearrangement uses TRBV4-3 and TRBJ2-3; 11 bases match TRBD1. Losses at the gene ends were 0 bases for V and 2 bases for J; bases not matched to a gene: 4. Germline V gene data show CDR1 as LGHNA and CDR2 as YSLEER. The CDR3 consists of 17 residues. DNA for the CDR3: TGCGCCAGCAGCCAAGATCGGACAGGGGGCCACACAGATACGCAGTATTTT. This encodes CASSQDRTGGHTDTQYF.

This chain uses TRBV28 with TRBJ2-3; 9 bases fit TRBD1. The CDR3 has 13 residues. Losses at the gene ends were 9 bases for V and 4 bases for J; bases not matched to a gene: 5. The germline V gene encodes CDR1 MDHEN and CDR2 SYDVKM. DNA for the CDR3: TGTGCCAGGGGGGACAGGGACTCAGATACGCAGTATTTT. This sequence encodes CARGDRDSDTQYF.

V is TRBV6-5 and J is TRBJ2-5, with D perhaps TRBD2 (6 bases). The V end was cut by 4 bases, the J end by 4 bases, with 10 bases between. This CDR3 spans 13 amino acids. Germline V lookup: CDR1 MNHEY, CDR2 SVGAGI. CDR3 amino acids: CASSFNGGETQYF. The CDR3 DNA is TGTGCCAGCAGTTTTAACGGGGGAGAGACCCAGTACTTC.

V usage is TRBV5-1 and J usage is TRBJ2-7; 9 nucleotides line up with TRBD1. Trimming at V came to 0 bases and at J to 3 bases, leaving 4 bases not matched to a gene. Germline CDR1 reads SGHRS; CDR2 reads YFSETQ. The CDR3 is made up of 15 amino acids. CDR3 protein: CASSLDGTGYYEQYF. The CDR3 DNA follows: TGCGCCAGCAGCTTGGATGGGACAGGGTACTACGAGCAGTACTTC.

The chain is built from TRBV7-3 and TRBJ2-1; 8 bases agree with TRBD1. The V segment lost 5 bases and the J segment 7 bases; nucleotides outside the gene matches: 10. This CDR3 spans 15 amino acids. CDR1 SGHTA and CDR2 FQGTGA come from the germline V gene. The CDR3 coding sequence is TGTGCCAGCAGCAAGGTTCAGGGGGCGTGGAATGAGCAGTTCTTC. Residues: CASSKVQGAWNEQFF.

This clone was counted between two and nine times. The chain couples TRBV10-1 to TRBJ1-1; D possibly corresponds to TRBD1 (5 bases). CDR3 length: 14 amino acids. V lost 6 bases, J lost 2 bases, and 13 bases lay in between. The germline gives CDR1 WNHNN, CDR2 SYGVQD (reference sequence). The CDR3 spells CASSPSGVNTEAFF. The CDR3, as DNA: TGCGCCAGCAGCCCCTCGGGGGTTAACACTGAAGCTTTCTTT.

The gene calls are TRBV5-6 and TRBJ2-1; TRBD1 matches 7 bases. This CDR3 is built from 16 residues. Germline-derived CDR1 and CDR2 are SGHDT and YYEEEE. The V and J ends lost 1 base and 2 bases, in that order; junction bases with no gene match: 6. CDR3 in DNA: TGTGCCAGCAGCTTGAGGTCAGGGGGAACCTACAATGAGCAGTTCTTC. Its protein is CASSLRSGGTYNEQFF. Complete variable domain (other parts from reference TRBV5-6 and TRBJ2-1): DAGVTQSPTHLIKTRGQQVTLRCSPKSGHDTVSWYQQALGQGPQFIFQYYEEEERQRGNFPDRFSGHQFPNYSSELNVNALLLGDSALYLCASSLRSGGTYNEQFFGPGTRLTVL.

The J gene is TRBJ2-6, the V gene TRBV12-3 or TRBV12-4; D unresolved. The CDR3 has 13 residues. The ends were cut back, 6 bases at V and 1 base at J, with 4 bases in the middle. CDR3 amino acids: CASSFSGANVLTF. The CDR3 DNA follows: TGTGCCAGCAGCTTTTCTGGGGCCAACGTCCTGACTTTC.

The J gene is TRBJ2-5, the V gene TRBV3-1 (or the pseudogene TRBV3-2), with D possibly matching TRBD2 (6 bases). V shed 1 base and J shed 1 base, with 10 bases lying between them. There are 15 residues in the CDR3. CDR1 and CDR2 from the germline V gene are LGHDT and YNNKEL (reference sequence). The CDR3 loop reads CASSQVTGGQETQYF. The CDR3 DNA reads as TGTGCCAGCAGCCAAGTGACCGGGGGCCAAGAGACCCAGTACTTC.

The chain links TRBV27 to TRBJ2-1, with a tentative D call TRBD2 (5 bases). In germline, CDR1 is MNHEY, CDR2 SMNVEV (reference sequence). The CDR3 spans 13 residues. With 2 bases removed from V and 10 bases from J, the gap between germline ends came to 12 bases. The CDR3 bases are TGTGCCAGCAGTTTAGCGGGTGGCGGGGAGCAGTTCTTC. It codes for CASSLAGGGEQFF.